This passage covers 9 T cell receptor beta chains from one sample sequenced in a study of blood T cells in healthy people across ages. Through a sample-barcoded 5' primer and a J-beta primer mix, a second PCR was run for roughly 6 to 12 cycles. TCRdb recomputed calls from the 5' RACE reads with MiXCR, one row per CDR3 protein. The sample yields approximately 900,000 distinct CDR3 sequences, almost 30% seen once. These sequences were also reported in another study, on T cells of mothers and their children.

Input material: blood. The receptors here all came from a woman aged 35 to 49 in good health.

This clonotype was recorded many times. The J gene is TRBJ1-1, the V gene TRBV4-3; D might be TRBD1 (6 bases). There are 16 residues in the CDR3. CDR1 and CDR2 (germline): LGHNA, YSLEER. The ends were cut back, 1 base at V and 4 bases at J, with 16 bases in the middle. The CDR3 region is CASSQGKGGFTTEAFF. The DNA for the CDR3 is TGCGCCAGCAGCCAAGGGAAGGGGGGGTTTACCACTGAAGCTTTCTTT.

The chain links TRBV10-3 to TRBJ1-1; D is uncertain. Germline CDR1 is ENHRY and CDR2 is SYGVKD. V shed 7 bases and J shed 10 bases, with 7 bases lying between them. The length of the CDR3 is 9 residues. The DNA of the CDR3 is TGTGCCATCAACCAGAGAGCTTTCTTT. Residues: CAINQRAFF.

The CDR3 spells CASSLPKNSTSGGARSYNEQFF. The CDR3 region has the DNA TGTGCCAGCAGCTTGCCCAAAAATTCGACTAGCGGGGGGGCCCGCTCCTACAATGAGCAGTTCTTC. The chain recombines TRBV7-6 with TRBJ2-1, with 14 bases lining up with TRBD2. The CDR3 totals 22 residues. Trimming took 3 bases from V and 0 from J; bases not matched to a gene: 16. CDR1 and CDR2 (germline): SGHVS, FNYEAQ.

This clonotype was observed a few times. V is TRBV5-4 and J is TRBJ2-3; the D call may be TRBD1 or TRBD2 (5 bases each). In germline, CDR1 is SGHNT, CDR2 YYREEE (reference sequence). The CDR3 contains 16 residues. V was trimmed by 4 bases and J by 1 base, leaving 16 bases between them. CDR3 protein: CASSMGPSGGTDTQYF. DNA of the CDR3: TGTGCCAGCAGCATGGGGCCATCCGGGGGCACAGATACGCAGTATTTT.

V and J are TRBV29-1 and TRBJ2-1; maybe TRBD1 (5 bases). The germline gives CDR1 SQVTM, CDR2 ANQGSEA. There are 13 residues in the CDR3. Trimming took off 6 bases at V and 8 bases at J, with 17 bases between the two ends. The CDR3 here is CSVGWYRSYEQFF. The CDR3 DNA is TGCAGCGTCGGCTGGTACAGGAGCTATGAGCAGTTCTTC.

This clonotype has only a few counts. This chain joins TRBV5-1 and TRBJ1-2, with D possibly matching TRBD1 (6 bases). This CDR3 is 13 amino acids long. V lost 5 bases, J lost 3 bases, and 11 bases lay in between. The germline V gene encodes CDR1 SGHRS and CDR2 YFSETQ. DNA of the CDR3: TGCGCCAGCAGACCCGGGACATACTATGGCTACACCTTC. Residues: CASRPGTYYGYTF. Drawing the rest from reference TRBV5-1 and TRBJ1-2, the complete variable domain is KAGVTQTPRYLIKTRGQQVTLSCSPISGHRSVSWYQQTPGQGLQFLFEYFSETQRNKGNFPGRFSGRQFSNSRSEMNVSTLELGDSALYLCASRPGTYYGYTFGSGTRLTVV.

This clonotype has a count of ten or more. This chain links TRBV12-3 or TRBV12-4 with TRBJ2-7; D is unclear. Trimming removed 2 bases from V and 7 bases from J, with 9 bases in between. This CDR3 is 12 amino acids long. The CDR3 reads CASSLRRREQYF. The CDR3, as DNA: TGTGCCAGCAGTTTACGACGGCGGGAGCAGTACTTC.

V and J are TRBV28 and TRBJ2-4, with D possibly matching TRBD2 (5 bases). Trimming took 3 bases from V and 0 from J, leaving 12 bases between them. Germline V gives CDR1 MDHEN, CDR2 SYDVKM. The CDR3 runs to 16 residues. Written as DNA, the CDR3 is TGTGCCAGCAGTTTGCCGTTAGGACTAGCCAAAAACATTCAGTACTTC. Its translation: CASSLPLGLAKNIQYF.

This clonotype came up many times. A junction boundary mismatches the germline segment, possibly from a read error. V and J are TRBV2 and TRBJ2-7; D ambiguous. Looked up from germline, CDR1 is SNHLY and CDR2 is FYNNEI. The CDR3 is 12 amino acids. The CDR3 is CVSRGGPYEQYF. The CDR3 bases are TGTGTCAGCCGAGGTGGTCCCTACGAGCAGTACTTC. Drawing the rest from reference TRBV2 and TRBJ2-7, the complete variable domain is EPEVTQTPSHQVTQMGQEVILRCVPISNHLYFYWYRQILGQKVEFLVSFYNNEISEKSEIFDDQFSVERPDGSNFTLKIRSTKLEDSAMYFCVSRGGPYEQYFGPGTRLTVT.